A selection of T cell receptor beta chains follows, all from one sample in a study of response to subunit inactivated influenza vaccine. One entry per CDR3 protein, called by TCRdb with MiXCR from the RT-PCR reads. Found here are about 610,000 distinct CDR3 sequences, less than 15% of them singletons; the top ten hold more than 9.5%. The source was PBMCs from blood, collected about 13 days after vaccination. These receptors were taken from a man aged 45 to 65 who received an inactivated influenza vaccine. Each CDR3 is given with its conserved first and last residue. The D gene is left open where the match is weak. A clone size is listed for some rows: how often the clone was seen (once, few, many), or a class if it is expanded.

CASSFREGWTEAFF,TGTGCCAGCAGTTTTAGGGAGGGTTGGACTGAAGCTTTCTTT,.,.,TRBV12-3/TRBV12-4,TRBJ1-1
CASSLRKNTRELFF,TGTGCCAGCAGCTTACGAAAGAACACCCGGGAGCTGTTTTTT,once,.,TRBV7-3,TRBJ2-2
CASSFMRVQAFF,TGTGCCAGCAGTTTCATGAGGGTTCAAGCTTTCTTT,few,.,TRBV12-3/TRBV12-4,TRBJ1-1
CAVGGGVVYGYIF,TGTGCCGTAGGAGGGGGCGTCGTCTATGGCTACATCTTC,.,TRBD1,TRBV12-3/TRBV12-4,TRBJ1-2
CAWSRGGSYEQYF,TGTGCCTGGAGTAGAGGGGGTTCCTACGAGCAGTACTTC,few,.,TRBV30,TRBJ2-7
CSATDSDYGYTF,TGCAGTGCTACCGACAGCGACTATGGCTACACCTTC,few,.,TRBV20-1,TRBJ1-2
CSVEFFEKLFF,TGCAGCGTTGAATTCTTCGAAAAACTGTTTTTT,.,.,TRBV29-1,TRBJ1-4
CASSLRRGPISYNEQFF,TGTGCCAGCAGCTTACGGCGGGGGCCCATCTCCTACAATGAGCAGTTCTTC,many,.,TRBV11-2,TRBJ2-1
CASRETGGRYNEQFF,TGTGCCAGCAGGGAGACAGGGGGGCGATACAATGAGCAGTTCTTC,many,TRBD1,TRBV12-3/TRBV12-4,TRBJ2-1
CASSPTIDSYEAFF,TGTGCCAGCAGTCCAACAATCGACAGCTATGAAGCTTTCTTT,.,.,TRBV6-1,TRBJ1-1
CASSGIQGAGDTQYF,TGTGCCAGTAGTGGAATACAGGGGGCCGGAGATACGCAGTATTTT,.,TRBD1,TRBV19,TRBJ2-3
CASSQDTRRETQYF,TGTGCCAGCAGCCAAGATACCCGGAGAGAGACCCAGTACTTC,.,.,TRBV4-2,TRBJ2-5
CASSLMAETQYF,TGTGCCAGCAGTTTGATGGCAGAGACCCAGTACTTC,few,.,TRBV6-2/TRBV6-3,TRBJ2-5
CAISRGQANTGELFF,TGTGCCATCAGTAGGGGACAGGCGAACACCGGGGAGCTGTTTTTT,.,TRBD1,TRBV10-3,TRBJ2-2
CASSPEDRGLSYEQYF,TGTGCCAGCAGCCCCGAAGACAGGGGACTATCCTACGAGCAGTACTTC,few,.,TRBV12-3/TRBV12-4,TRBJ2-7
CASSVEGLSSYNEQFF,TGTGCCAGCAGCGTAGAAGGCTTGAGCTCCTACAATGAGCAGTTCTTC,few,.,TRBV9,TRBJ2-1
CASSRTGTGANFGYTF,TGTGCCAGCAGTCGAACCGGGACAGGGGCTAACTTTGGCTACACCTTC,.,TRBD1,TRBV5-4,TRBJ1-2
CASSYPRTGTDTQYF,TGTGCCAGCAGTTACCCCCGGACAGGGACAGATACGCAGTATTTT,.,TRBD1,TRBV6-2/TRBV6-3,TRBJ2-3
CASSRPTGTLYEQYF,TGTGCCAGCAGCCGTCCCACAGGGACCCTGTACGAGCAGTACTTC,.,.,TRBV3-1,TRBJ2-7
CASREMTGSSYNEQFF,TGTGCCAGCAGGGAAATGACGGGTAGCTCCTACAATGAGCAGTTCTTC,.,.,TRBV2,TRBJ2-1
CASSQEHRRGGYTF,TGCGCCAGCAGCCAAGAACACCGGAGAGGGGGCTACACCTTC,few,.,TRBV4-1,TRBJ1-2
CASSGQRHGSYNEQFF,TGTGCCAGCAGTGGGCAGAGGCACGGCTCCTACAATGAGCAGTTCTTC,.,.,TRBV25-1,TRBJ2-1
CATSSQGETQYF,TGTGCCACTTCCTCCCAGGGAGAGACCCAGTACTTC,few,.,TRBV7-6,TRBJ2-5
CASSRQGANEQYF,TGCGCCAGCAGCCGACAGGGGGCGAACGAGCAGTACTTC,.,TRBD1,TRBV5-1,TRBJ2-7
CASSAEDPGQGLYGYTF,TGTGCCAGCAGTGCCGAGGACCCGGGACAGGGGCTCTATGGCTACACCTTC,many,TRBD1,TRBV6-1,TRBJ1-2
CATRGLALRNEQFF,TGTGCCACCCGAGGACTAGCACTCCGCAATGAGCAGTTCTTC,.,TRBD2,TRBV19,TRBJ2-1
CSALGTSGSNEQFF,TGCAGTGCCCTCGGGACTAGCGGGAGCAATGAGCAGTTCTTC,.,TRBD2,TRBV20-1,TRBJ2-1
CASSYSAQSPYEQYF,TGTGCCAGCAGTTACTCGGCACAGTCTCCCTACGAGCAGTACTTC,.,.,TRBV6-5,TRBJ2-7
CASSQVSGANVLTF,TGCGCCAGCAGCCAGGTCTCTGGGGCCAACGTCCTGACTTTC,few,.,TRBV4-3,TRBJ2-6
CASSLRGSDTQYF,TGTGCCAGCAGTTTACGCGGTTCAGATACGCAGTATTTT,.,.,TRBV27,TRBJ2-3
CASSSKNRPGTGRVYEQYF,TGTGCCAGCAGTTCCAAGAATAGACCCGGGACAGGGAGGGTCTACGAGCAGTACTTC,.,TRBD1,TRBV27,TRBJ2-7
CASSLGSVDTGELFF,TGTGCCAGCAGCTTAGGGAGTGTTGACACCGGGGAGCTGTTTTTT,.,.,TRBV7-2,TRBJ2-2
CASSLRPGPKYEQYF,TGTGCCAGCTCCCTACGACCGGGACCGAAATACGAGCAGTACTTC,.,.,TRBV18,TRBJ2-7
CASSRPNYGYTF,TGTGCCAGCAGCCGACCGAACTATGGCTACACCTTC,few,.,TRBV7-9,TRBJ1-2
CATSVGREQYF,TGTGCCACCAGTGTAGGACGGGAGCAGTACTTC,.,.,TRBV24-1,TRBJ2-7
CASTPGGPRGEQYF,TGTGCCAGCACCCCGGGGGGCCCAAGAGGGGAGCAGTACTTC,few,.,TRBV12-3/TRBV12-4,TRBJ2-7
CAAFRLGDTEAFF,TGTGCCGCCTTTCGGCTGGGCGACACTGAAGCTTTCTTT,.,.,TRBV6-1,TRBJ1-1
CASSRGKTENYGYTF,TGCGCCAGCAGCCGCGGGAAGACGGAGAACTATGGCTACACCTTC,.,.,TRBV4-3,TRBJ1-2
CASSFWQLRGYTF,TGCGCCAGCAGCTTTTGGCAGCTCCGCGGCTACACCTTC,few,.,TRBV5-1,TRBJ1-2
CSASGTLNTGELFF,TGCAGTGCTTCCGGGACTTTGAACACCGGGGAGCTGTTTTTT,.,.,TRBV20-1,TRBJ2-2